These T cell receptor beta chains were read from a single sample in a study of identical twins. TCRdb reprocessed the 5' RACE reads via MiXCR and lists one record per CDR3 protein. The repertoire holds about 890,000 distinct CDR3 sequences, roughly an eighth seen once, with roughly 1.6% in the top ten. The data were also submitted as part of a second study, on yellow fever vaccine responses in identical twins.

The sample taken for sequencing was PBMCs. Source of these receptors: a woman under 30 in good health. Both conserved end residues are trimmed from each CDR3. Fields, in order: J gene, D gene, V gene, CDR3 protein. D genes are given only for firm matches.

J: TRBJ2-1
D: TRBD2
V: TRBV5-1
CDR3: AGSLELAGVPNEQF

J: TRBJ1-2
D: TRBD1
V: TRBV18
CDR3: ASSPRDSIYGYT

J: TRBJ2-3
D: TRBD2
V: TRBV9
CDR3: ASSVEVAGDGDTQY

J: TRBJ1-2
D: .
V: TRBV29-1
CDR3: SVEGGTGYGYT

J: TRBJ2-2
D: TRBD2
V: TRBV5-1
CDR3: ASSWKSGGPRNTGELF

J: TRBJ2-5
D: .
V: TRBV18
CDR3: ASSPSLRGQETQY

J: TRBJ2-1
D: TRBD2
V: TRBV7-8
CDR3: ASSWERGPYNEQF

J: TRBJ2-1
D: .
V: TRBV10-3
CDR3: AISERGDSYNEQF

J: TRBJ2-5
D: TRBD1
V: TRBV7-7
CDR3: ASSLGPGQFGGTQY

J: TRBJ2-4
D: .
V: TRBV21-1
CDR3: ASTLTFRAKNIQY

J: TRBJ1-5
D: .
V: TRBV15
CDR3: ATSRDFSGERNQPQH

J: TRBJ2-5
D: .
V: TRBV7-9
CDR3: ASSPPGIQAQY

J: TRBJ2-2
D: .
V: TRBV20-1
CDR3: SARDYQAGAGELF

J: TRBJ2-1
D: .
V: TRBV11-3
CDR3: ASSLVGTGNNEQF

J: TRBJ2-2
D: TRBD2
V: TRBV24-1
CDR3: ATSDPRLAGTGELF

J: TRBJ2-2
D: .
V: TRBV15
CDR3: ATRGRRDTGELF

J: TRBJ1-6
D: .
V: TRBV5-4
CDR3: ASSLEGDWTYNSPLH

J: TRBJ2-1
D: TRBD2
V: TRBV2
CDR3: ASSPSSLAGSYNEQF

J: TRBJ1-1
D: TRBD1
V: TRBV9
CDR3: ASSGRTGVFTEAF

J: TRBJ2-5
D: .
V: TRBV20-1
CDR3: SARSASSQETQY

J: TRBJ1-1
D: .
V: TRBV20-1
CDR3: SAQLTLNTEAF

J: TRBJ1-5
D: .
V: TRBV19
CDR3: ASSIRTQNQPQH

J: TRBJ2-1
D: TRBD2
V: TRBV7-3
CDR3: ASSSGLANNEQF

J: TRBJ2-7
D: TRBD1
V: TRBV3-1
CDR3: ASARDRVHEQY

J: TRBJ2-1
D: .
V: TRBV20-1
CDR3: SASEPFSGDEQF

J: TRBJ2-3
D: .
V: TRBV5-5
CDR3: ASSLRRRDTDTQY

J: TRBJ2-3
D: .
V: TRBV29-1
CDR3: SVAPRDTQY

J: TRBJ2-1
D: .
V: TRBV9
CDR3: ASSVGWGSYNEQF

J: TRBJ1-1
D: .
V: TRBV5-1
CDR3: ASSTPGQERAF

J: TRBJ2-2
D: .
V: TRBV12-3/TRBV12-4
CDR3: ANRGRFLTGELF

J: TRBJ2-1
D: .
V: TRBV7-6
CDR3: ASSLRGNEQF

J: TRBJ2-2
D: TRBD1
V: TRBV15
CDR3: ATSGRSGQGRVGELF

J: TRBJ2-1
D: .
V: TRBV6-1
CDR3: ASSEEGYKFPKGEQF

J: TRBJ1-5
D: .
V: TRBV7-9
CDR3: ASSSQPNQPQH

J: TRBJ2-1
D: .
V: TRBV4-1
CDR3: ASSQVGRTYNEQF

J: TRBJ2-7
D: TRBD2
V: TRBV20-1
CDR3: SAGRTSGSYEQY

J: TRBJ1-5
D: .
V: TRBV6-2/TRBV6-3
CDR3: ASSGQEFQPQH

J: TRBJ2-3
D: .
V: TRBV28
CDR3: ASTSMNTQY

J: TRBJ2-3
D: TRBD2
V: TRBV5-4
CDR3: ASSLGGLAGAGDTQY

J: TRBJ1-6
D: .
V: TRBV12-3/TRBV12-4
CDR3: ASSLGTTWSPLH

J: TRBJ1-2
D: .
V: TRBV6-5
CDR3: ASSKDSYGYT

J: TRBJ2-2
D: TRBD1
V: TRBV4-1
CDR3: ASSQDWGTGQLF

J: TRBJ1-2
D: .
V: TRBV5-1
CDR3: ASSSRTPGDYGYT

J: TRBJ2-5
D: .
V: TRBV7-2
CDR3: ASSYFLETQY

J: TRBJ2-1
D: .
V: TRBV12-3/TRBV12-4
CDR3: ASSLYQHNEQF

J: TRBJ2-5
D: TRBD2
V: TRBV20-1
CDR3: SARAAGLGGDLGGTQY

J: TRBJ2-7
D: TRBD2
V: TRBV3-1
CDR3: ASSQKFRTSGSVLYEQY

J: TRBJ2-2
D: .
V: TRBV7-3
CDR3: ASRDSTIGELF

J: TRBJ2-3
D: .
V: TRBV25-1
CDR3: ASSVVVGGATDTQY

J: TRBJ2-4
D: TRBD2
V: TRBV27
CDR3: ASSGTSTAKNIQY

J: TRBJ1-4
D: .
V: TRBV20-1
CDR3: SARDLPGATNEKLF

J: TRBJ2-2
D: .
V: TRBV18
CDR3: ASSPGAGRNTGELF

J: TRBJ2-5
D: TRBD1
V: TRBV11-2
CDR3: ASSLDDRVFQKTQY

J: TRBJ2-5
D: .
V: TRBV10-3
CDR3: AISRASQETQY

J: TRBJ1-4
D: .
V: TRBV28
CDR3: ASSGVPTYNEKLF

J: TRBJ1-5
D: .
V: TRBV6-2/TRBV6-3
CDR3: ASSYGNSNQPQH